This T cell receptor beta chain was recorded in a study of blood T cell repertoires in COVID-19. Overall study context: The United States, Italy and Spain supplied acute and convalescent COVID-19 samples. T cells, B-cell-depleted T cells, or PBMCs supplied cDNA or gDNA.

In the study's own analysis: Cell counts per sample came from amplifying reference gene primers. Measured with immunoSEQ multiplex PCR; TCRdb has only the in-frame clones, and not every one. The V and J calls and clone size are taken from that table; D and trimming were inferred from the DNA. The top ten clones hold 2.5% to 4% of a sample with about 160,000 clones, less than 85% of them seen once. J was trimmed by 6 bases and V by 2 bases; bases with no gene match: 5. CDR3 length: 15 amino acids. The germline V gene encodes CDR1 SGHNT and CDR2 YYREEE (reference sequence). This clonotype originated in a human donor with acute or convalescent COVID-19. The donor label of this sample is uncertain. The chain combines TRBV5-4 with TRBJ2-1; 10 bases line up with TRBD1. The material sequenced was peripheral blood. The CDR3 coding sequence is TGTGCCAGCAGCTTCCGACAGGGGGCCGCCAATGAGCAGTTCTTC. It encodes CASSFRQGAANEQFF.